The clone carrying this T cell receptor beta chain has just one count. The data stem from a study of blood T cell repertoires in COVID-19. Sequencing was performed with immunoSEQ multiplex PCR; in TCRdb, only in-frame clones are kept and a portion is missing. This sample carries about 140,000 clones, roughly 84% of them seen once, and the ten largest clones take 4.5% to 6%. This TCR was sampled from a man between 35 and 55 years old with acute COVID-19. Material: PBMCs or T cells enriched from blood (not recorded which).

CDR3 sequence: CASSLGQPFEKLFF. Here the CDR3 DNA reads TGTGCCAGTAGTTTGGGACAGCCTTTCGAAAAACTGTTTTTT. The gene calls are TRBV19 and TRBJ1-4, with TRBD1 matching over 7 bases. With 5 bases clipped from V and 8 bases from J, the junction kept 8 bases outside the gene matches. The CDR3 sequence is 14 residues long. CDR1 is LNHDA and CDR2 is SQIVND in the germline V gene (reference sequence).